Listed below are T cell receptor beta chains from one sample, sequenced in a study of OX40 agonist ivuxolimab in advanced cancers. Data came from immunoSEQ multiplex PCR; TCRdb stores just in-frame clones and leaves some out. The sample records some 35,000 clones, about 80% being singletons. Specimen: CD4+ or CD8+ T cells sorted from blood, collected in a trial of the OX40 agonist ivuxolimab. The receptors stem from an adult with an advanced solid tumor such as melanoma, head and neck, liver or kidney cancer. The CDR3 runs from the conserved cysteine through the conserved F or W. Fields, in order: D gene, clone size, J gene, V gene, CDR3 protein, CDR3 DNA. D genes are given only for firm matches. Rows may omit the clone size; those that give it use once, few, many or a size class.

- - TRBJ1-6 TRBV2 CASMSGVDSPLHF TGTGCCAGCATGTCAGGGGTCGATTCACCCCTCCACTTT
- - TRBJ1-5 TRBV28 CASSLLDRSNQPQHF TGTGCCAGCAGTTTGTTGGACAGAAGCAATCAGCCCCAGCATTTT
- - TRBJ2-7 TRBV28 CASSSGDTSYEQYF TGTGCCAGCAGTTCTGGAGACACCTCCTACGAGCAGTACTTC
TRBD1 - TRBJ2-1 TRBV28 CASSLFRQGNEQFF TGTGCCAGCAGTTTATTCCGACAGGGAAATGAGCAGTTCTTC
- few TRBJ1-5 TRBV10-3 CAIQPQHF TGTGCCATCCAGCCCCAGCATTTT
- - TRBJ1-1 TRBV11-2 CASGGGENTEAFF TGTGCCAGCGGGGGCGGGGAGAACACTGAAGCTTTCTTT
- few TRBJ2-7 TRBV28 CASSFSQTRLDKYF TGTGCCAGCAGTTTTTCCCAGACTAGGCTAGATAAGTACTTC
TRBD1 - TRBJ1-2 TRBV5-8 CASVRDRPLYGYTF TGTGCCAGCGTCCGGGACAGGCCTCTTTATGGCTACACCTTC
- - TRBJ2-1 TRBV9 CASSLTRNEQFF TGTGCCAGCAGCCTAACTCGGAATGAGCAGTTCTTC
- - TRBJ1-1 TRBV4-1 CASSQGLGTVNTEAFF TGCGCCAGCAGCCAAGGTCTAGGGACGGTGAACACTGAAGCTTTCTTT
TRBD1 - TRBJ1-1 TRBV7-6 CASRHRGPEAFF TGTGCCAGCAGACATAGGGGGCCTGAAGCTTTCTTT
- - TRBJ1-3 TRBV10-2 CASRRGGTSGNTIYF TGCGCCAGCAGGCGAGGAGGGACCTCTGGAAACACCATATATTTT
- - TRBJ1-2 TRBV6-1 CASSVQGGYGYTF TGTGCCAGCAGTGTTCAGGGTGGCTATGGCTACACCTTC
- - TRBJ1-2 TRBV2 CASGDTNYGYTF TGTGCCAGCGGGGATACCAACTATGGCTACACCTTC
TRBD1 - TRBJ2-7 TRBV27 CASSRLSGTGSSYEQYF TGTGCCAGCAGCCGACTGTCCGGGACAGGGAGCTCCTACGAGCAGTACTTC
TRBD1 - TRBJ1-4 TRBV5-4 CASSQNRGIDEKLFF TGTGCCAGCAGCCAGAACAGGGGGATCGATGAAAAACTGTTTTTT
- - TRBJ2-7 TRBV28 CASSLVGAGEQYF TGTGCCAGCAGTTTGGTAGGGGCAGGGGAGCAGTACTTC
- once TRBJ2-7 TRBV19 CASSWGSLHYEQYF TGTGCCAGTAGTTGGGGCAGCTTACACTACGAGCAGTACTTC
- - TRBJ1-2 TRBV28 CAGGRGNYGYTF TGTGCCGGGGGCAGGGGTAACTATGGCTACACCTTC
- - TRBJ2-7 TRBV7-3 CASSSSREGWYEQYF TGTGCCAGCAGCTCCTCTCGCGAAGGATGGTACGAGCAGTACTTC
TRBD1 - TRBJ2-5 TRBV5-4 CASSPWQGAYETQYF TGTGCCAGCAGCCCCTGGCAGGGGGCCTACGAGACCCAGTACTTC
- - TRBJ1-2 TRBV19 CASSIFPGTNYGYTF TGTGCCAGTAGTATTTTTCCGGGGACCAACTATGGCTACACCTTC
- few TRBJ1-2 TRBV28 CASTSDAIRGYTF TGTGCCAGCACCTCAGACGCGATTCGGGGCTACACCTTC
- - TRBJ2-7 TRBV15 CATSREKVTEQYF TGTGCCACCAGCAGAGAAAAAGTCACCGAGCAGTACTTC
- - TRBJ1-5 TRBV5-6 CASSLSARQPQHF TGTGCCAGCAGCTTGTCGGCTCGGCAGCCCCAGCATTTT
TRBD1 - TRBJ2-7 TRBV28 CASRGQGVNEQYF TGTGCCAGCAGGGGACAGGGTGTCAACGAGCAGTACTTC
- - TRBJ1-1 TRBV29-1 CSVYLTARATEAFF TGCAGCGTGTATTTGACAGCCCGGGCCACTGAAGCTTTCTTT
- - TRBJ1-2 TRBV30 CAWSRQGDGYTF TGTGCCTGGAGTCGTCAGGGCGATGGCTACACCTTC
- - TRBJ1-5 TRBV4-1 CASSQVGGGEVGPQPQHF TGCGCCAGCAGCCAAGTCGGTGGCGGAGAGGTGGGGCCTCAGCCCCAGCATTTT
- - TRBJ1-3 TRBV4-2 CASSPAGTSGNTIYF TGTGCCAGCAGCCCTGCAGGGACATCTGGAAACACCATATATTTT
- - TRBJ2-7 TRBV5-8 CASSLAVSGGAYEQYF TGTGCCAGCAGCTTGGCCGTGTCAGGGGGGGCCTACGAGCAGTACTTC
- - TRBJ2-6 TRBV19 CASSIEGGHSGANVLTF TGTGCCAGTAGTATCGAGGGAGGCCACTCTGGGGCCAACGTCCTGACTTTC
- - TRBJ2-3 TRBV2 CASSAPGRVITDTQYF TGTGCCAGCAGTGCTCCCGGACGGGTCATCACAGATACGCAGTATTTT
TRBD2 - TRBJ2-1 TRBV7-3 CASSRSGGAYNEQFF TGTGCCAGCAGCCGTAGCGGGGGCGCTTACAATGAGCAGTTCTTC
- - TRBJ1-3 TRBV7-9 CASSSGTTSGNTIYF TGTGCCAGCAGCTCCGGGACAACCTCTGGAAACACCATATATTTT
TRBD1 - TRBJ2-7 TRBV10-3 CAIRGLDRGSYEQYF TGTGCCATCAGGGGGTTAGACAGGGGGTCCTACGAGCAGTACTTC
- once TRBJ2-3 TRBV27 CASMGVADTQYF TGTGCCAGCATGGGGGTGGCAGATACGCAGTATTTT
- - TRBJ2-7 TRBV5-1 CASSLGGGSYEQYF TGCGCCAGCAGCTTGGGTGGGGGGTCCTACGAGCAGTACTTC
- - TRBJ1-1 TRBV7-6 CASSLEGGPADTEAFF TGTGCCAGCAGCTTAGAGGGAGGGCCGGCGGACACTGAAGCTTTCTTT
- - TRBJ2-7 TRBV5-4 CASSQLESPFDYEQYF TGTGCCAGCAGCCAGTTAGAATCCCCCTTTGATTACGAGCAGTACTTC
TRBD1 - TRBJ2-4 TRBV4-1 CASSQLTGMGNIQYF TGCGCCAGCAGCCAGCTGACAGGGATGGGGAACATTCAGTACTTC
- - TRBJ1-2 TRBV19 CATRGPGTPVGDGYTF TGTGCCACCCGCGGCCCGGGGACACCCGTGGGCGATGGCTACACCTTC
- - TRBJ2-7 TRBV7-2 CASSLDYKYEQYF TGTGCCAGCAGCTTAGATTACAAATACGAGCAGTACTTC
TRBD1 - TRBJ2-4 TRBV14 CASSHYRGVRNIQYF TGTGCCAGCAGCCATTACAGGGGGGTGAGGAACATTCAGTACTTC
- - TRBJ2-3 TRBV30 CAWSPPGNTQYF TGTGCCTGGAGTCCTCCCGGGAATACGCAGTATTTT
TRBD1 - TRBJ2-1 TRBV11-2 CASSSRDRVDEQFF TGTGCCAGCAGCTCCCGGGACAGGGTCGATGAGCAGTTCTTC
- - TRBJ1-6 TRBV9 CASSVTGYNSPLHF TGTGCCAGCAGCGTAACAGGGTACAATTCACCCCTCCACTTT
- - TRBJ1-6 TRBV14 CASSHYQSPLHF TGTGCCAGCAGCCACTATCAATCACCCCTCCACTTT